This T cell receptor beta chain was sequenced during a study of blood T cell repertoires in COVID-19. Background on the study: Sites across the United States, Italy and Spain contributed samples from acute and convalescent COVID-19. The analysed material was cDNA or gDNA that came from T cells, B-cell-depleted T cells, or PBMCs.

Original processing notes: How many nucleated cells were present was estimated from reference gene primer amplification. The method was immunoSEQ multiplex PCR; TCRdb's version includes in-frame clones alone and lacks a portion of them. That table is the source of V, J and clone size, and D and trimming were worked out from the DNA. In the table there are approximately 180,000 clones, around nine tenths of which are singletons. Trimming shortened V by 2 bases and J by 0 bases, and 14 bases separated the two germline ends. The CDR3 consists of 17 residues. Germline loops: CDR1 KGHSH, CDR2 LQKENI. Material for sequencing was peripheral blood. The TCR comes from a man in his fifties or sixties with acute or convalescent COVID-19. The rearrangement uses TRBV18 and TRBJ1-3, with D maybe TRBD1 (6 bases). CDR3 residues: CASSPFNRESSGNTIYF. The CDR3, as DNA: TGTGCCAGCTCACCATTCAACAGGGAGAGCTCTGGAAACACCATATATTTT.